This is a list of T cell receptor beta chains from one sample in a study of blood T cell repertoires in COVID-19. Measured with immunoSEQ multiplex PCR; TCRdb has only the in-frame clones, and not every one. The table has 250,000 to 300,000 clones, approximately 90% seen once. The specimen was peripheral blood. The receptors originated from a woman younger than 45 with COVID-19, enrolled during active disease. Both conserved end residues are part of each CDR3. Fields, in order: CDR3 length, D gene, V gene, clone size, J gene, CDR3 DNA, CDR3 protein. D genes are given only for firm matches. Only some rows state a clone size, as once, few, many or a class for expanded clones.

15,.,TRBV14,.,TRBJ1-4,TGTGCCAGCAGCCAACAGTCCGGTGAGGTCGGAAAACTGTTTTTT,CASSQQSGEVGKLFF
14,TRBD1,TRBV7-7,.,TRBJ2-5,TGTGCCAGCAGCCCGACAGGGACAGAAGAGACCCAGTACTTC,CASSPTGTEETQYF
16,TRBD1,TRBV28,.,TRBJ1-4,TGTGCCAGCAGAGACCTCCTGACAGGGCACAATGAAAAACTGTTTTTT,CASRDLLTGHNEKLFF
15,TRBD2,TRBV7-8,.,TRBJ2-7,TGTGCCAGCAGCTTAGTCAGCGGGGACTCCTACGAGCAGTACTTC,CASSLVSGDSYEQYF
16,TRBD2,TRBV15,.,TRBJ2-1,TGTGCCACCAGCAGCAGACTAGCGGGAGGGCCCGATGAGCAGTTCTTC,CATSSRLAGGPDEQFF
13,TRBD2,TRBV2,.,TRBJ2-1,TGTGCCAGCAGAGCGGGAGGTAGAGTTGAGCAGTTCTTC,CASRAGGRVEQFF
16,.,TRBV30,.,TRBJ1-6,TGTGCCTGGACCACCCCGGGACTTAGGCGGTATTCACCCCTCCACTTT,CAWTTPGLRRYSPLHF
15,.,TRBV7-2,.,TRBJ1-1,TGTGCCACAACCCTGGGGGGGGCCCTGAACACTGAAGCTTTCTTT,CATTLGGALNTEAFF
16,TRBD1,TRBV2,.,TRBJ1-2,TGTGCCAGCAGTGATCAGGGGGAGAGTGTGCACTATGGCTACACCTTC,CASSDQGESVHYGYTF
16,.,TRBV7-3,.,TRBJ2-6,TGTGCCAGCAGCTCCAGACTGCCCTCTGGGGCCAACGTCCTGACTTTC,CASSSRLPSGANVLTF
13,TRBD1,TRBV5-1,.,TRBJ1-2,TGCGCCAGCAGCGCCCCGGGACAGGCCCCCACATGCTTC,CASSAPGQAPTCF
15,TRBD1,TRBV6-5,.,TRBJ1-1,TGTGCCAGCAGTTACGACGGGACAGCCGACACTGAAGCTTTCTTT,CASSYDGTADTEAFF
21,.,TRBV23-1,.,TRBJ2-2,TGCGCCAGCAGTCAATGGCGGGCCAAATCAGAATTGGGTTGCCTGGCCGGGGAGCTGTTTTTT,CASSQWRAKSELGCLAGELFF
14,TRBD1,TRBV27,.,TRBJ1-2,TGTGCCAGCCCCCCGGACAGGGGAGACTATGGCTACACCTTC,CASPPDRGDYGYTF
15,TRBD1,TRBV11-2,once,TRBJ1-1,TGTGCCAGCAGCCCCACGGGACAGGGATATACTGAAGCTTTCTTT,CASSPTGQGYTEAFF
15,.,TRBV6-2/TRBV6-3,.,TRBJ2-7,TGTGCCAGCAGTTACGTTTTCCTCCTCTCCTACGAGCAGTACTTC,CASSYVFLLSYEQYF
14,.,TRBV11-2,once,TRBJ1-1,TGTGCCAGCAGCTCCGGACAGACAAACACTGAAGCTTTCTTT,CASSSGQTNTEAFF